This T cell receptor (beta chain) was recorded in a study of cytomegalovirus exposure and HLA in healthy donors (dated by TCRdb to the late 2010s). For context, the study as a whole: In an earlier analysis of 587 of the donors, under 300 Gb of sequence data and some 120 million unique TCR beta sequences from about 179 million T cells were reported. An early release covering roughly 600 HLA-typed donors comprised about 300 gigabases of sequencing data and approximately 85 million unique TCR sequences. Of the 300 to 450 genotyped donors, 65% to 90% fell in the genetic ancestry cluster associated with self-reported Caucasian donors. The study aimed to test whether cataloging public T cell receptors could reveal signatures of past pathogen exposure. The study profiled the T cell repertoires of about 720 subjects by immunosequencing and related them to cytomegalovirus serostatus. A separate validation cohort of more than 100 different subjects was used in addition to the approximately 610-subject first cohort. To predict cytomegalovirus infection status, the study brought together high-throughput TCR immunosequencing, statistical association of individual TCRs with disease status, and machine learning. To study patterns of TCR occurrence, a later analysis re-analyzed previously published TCR beta repertoires from around 700 donors and added high-resolution HLA genotyping. Rather than drawing on any new phenotypic data, the later analysis identified candidate immune exposures from TCR beta sequences and the way those sequences occurred across donors. In an earlier analysis of 500 to 650 of the donors, high-throughput TCR beta sequencing was used to judge whether each TCR beta V gene segment behaved as functional or pseudogenic. Donor age, sex, ethnicity and CMV serostatus were compiled together with the repertoire data. A later genetic analysis used genome-wide SNP genotypes for about three fifths of the 666 donors, treating that subset as a discovery cohort. Every discovery cohort repertoire had been produced on one sequencing platform. Class I and class II HLA loci were covered by the typing at four-digit resolution. Typing coverage varied by locus: about 620-640 donors for A, B, C, DRB1 and DQB1; about 520 for DQA1; about 590 for DPA1; some 470 for DPB1. Roughly five DR-DQ haplotypes were treated as single units for association and clustering because of strong linkage in the cohort. On average, roughly 240,000 unique TCR beta nucleotide sequences were sequenced per donor among about 400 genotyped donors of the cohort, with 15% to 20% of those sequences being non-productive.

In total, approximately 690 healthy bone marrow donors made up the cohort. At the time of sampling, all cohort members were nominally healthy, though unrecorded immune exposures were likely present. The donor was CMV seropositive and belonged to the group of 250 to 350 seropositive cohort members. A peripheral blood sample was provided by each donor, and peripheral blood mononuclear cells were used for TCR beta sequencing. Genomic DNA was extracted from the blood cell samples with the Qiagen DNeasy Blood Extraction Kit. Inclusive of the bounding cysteine and phenylalanine, the CDR3 is 16 residues long. CDR3 DNA only is kept here, 48 bases in frame from base 1. The germline V gene specifies SNHLY as CDR1 and FYNNEI as CDR2. V is trimmed back by 5 bases and J by 4 bases, and the junction contains 13 bases that no gene match accounts for. Receptors were amplified or captured by the immunoSEQ multiplex PCR assay. For the multiplex PCR, a mixture combining 60 forward primers for TCR Vbeta segments and 13 reverse primers for TCR Jbeta segments was used. Amplification of the CDR3 region of rearranged TCR beta genes was performed with a multiplex PCR assay on genomic DNA. Amplified TCR beta libraries were sequenced as 87-base-pair reads on the Illumina HiSeq System. The study's own analysis went as follows. A later analysis tallied some 79 million unique TCR beta chains across the approximately 670 repertoires, and some 12 million of those chains were shared by two or more donors. Raw reads were error-corrected and collapsed into unique sequences by a nearest-neighbor algorithm in which closely related sequences were merged to remove PCR and sequencing errors. V, D and J gene segments were assigned by aligning CDR3 sequences to IMGT reference sequences. For a sequence to be retained, at least a six-nucleotide match to both a V gene segment and a J gene segment was required. Rearrangements were called productive when the CDR3 lacked stop codons and stayed in frame with V and J; all others were non-productive. CDR3 was defined according to IMGT convention as the region running from the second conserved V-encoded cysteine to the conserved J-encoded phenylalanine. The earlier analysis of a few hundred of the donors excluded sequences that lacked an unambiguous match to a single V gene segment. In an earlier analysis of about 590 of the donors, a V segment was called functional when productive rearrangements were above 56.7%, and segregating when the standard deviation between donors exceeded 5%. A statistical classification framework was developed to diagnose cytomegalovirus status using the catalog of TCR beta chain sequences. In a later analysis, TCR nucleotide sequences were compared against IMGT/GENE-DB human TR gene sequences so that V and J genes could be assigned. Using the TCRdist pipeline, a later analysis assigned CDR3 sequences along with most-parsimonious VDJ recombination scenarios. In a later analysis, each TCR beta chain was defined by its CDR3 amino acid sequence together with its V-gene family, and reads lacking a unique V-gene family were excluded. To address suspected cross-contamination and a sequencing artifact, a later analysis removed roughly 580 highly shared, low-generation-probability nucleotide sequences. For each public chain, a later analysis derived a clonal expansion index from normalized ranks of inferred template counts within each repertoire. A later analysis computed generation probabilities with a VDJ recombination model fitted to out-of-frame rearrangements, and checked the results against IGoR. In a later analysis, TCR-TCR, TCR-HLA and TCR-CMV co-occurrence was scored with hypergeometric tests, and a repertoire-size bias correction was applied to TCR pairs. A later analysis estimated false discovery rates by permuting HLA or CMV assignments 20 times. In a later analysis, co-occurring TCRs were grouped using DBSCAN, with TCRdist sequence similarity added in when clustering inside HLA-allele-positive subsets. For co-occurrence clustering, repertoires with fewer than 30,000 or more than 120,000 public chains were excluded, along with five repertoires with anomalous nucleotide sharing. The table was pulled from immuneACCESS by TCRdb, which kept in-frame rearrangements only. Such tables lose some clones; where checked, under half of the loss comes from unresolved V genes, and the rest has no known cause. That table furnishes V, J and clone size, whereas the DNA furnished D and trimming. For this sample there are around 130,000 clones; approximately 68% appear just once. The ten top clones hold about 1.6% of the sample.

Comments on this clone: The clone's antigen remains unknown. Base qualities are not recorded, but no much larger clone differs from it by a single base.

General findings and caveats noted by the study authors: Only TCR beta chains were sequenced in this cohort, and the absence of alpha or paired-chain data limited detectable features. In an earlier analysis of a few hundred of the donors, most TCR beta V segments were observed in productive rearrangements about 87% or about 30% of the time, broadly matching IMGT annotations. Presence/absence analyses assumed roughly uniform sequencing depth across donors, an assumption that may not hold. A group of highly shared sequence variants was considered likely to be a technical artifact of the sequencing pipeline. The study listed 170 or so TCR beta chains as associated with cytomegalovirus. According to a later analysis, TCR association rates differed among HLA loci, with DRB1 alleles showing the most associated TCRs and HLA-C alleles showing the fewest. The earlier analysis of 587 of the donors excluded roughly 17 rarely observed V segments, including chromosome 9 orphons, because counts were too low. A further reported finding was that TCR beta sequences accurately predicted the HLA-A and HLA-B alleles for most subjects in the first cohort. A later analysis found that most CMV-associated TCR beta chains appeared HLA-restricted, with HLA associations seemingly driven largely by CMV exposure. A later analysis found that HLA-associated TCR beta chains were more clonally expanded and had lower generation probabilities than equally common non-associated chains. The authors suggested that the approach could potentially be generalized to other disease states and immunological phenotypes. A later genetic analysis reported fewer N-insertions in productive TCRs among donors in an Asian-associated ancestry cluster than the roughly 700-donor mean. A few of the identified cytomegalovirus-associated TCR beta chains were confirmed in vitro to be specific for cytomegalovirus antigens. Several of the top co-occurrence clusters appeared to be linked to parvovirus B19, influenza, CMV and Epstein-Barr virus, according to a later analysis. At a false discovery rate of 0.05, a later analysis linked fewer than 20,000 TCR beta sequences to specific HLA alleles. Across donors, most TCR sequences were observed very rarely, whereas some public TCRs were present in many individuals. Strong co-occurrence of HLA alleles, especially DR and DQ, made assigning TCR associations to individual alleles difficult. The only immune exposure information available for the cohort was CMV serostatus. Some IMGT-functional V segments, including TRBV6-2 and TRBV6-3, could not be distinguished by the 87-base-pair reads and were therefore excluded. Cytomegalovirus status was reported to be diagnosed by the classifier with high specificity and sensitivity in both the original and validation cohorts. Linkage disequilibrium might explain the correlated functional status among segregating V segments, but an unknown experimental factor could not be excluded. Because HLA typing was missing for some donors at each locus, association tests included only the typed subset. V-gene and J-gene trimming of TCR beta chains was associated with a missense DCLRE1C variant in a later genetic analysis, and the association was replicated in an independent cohort.

Sequencing input: PBMCs. The receptor was derived from a young man in good health and CMV-seropositive. The chain uses TRBV2 and TRBJ1-1; 7 central bases correspond to TRBD1. The DNA sequence is given as TGTGCCAGCAGTCGCGACAGGGTCGGATATTCCACTGAAGCTTTCTTT. Translated, it reads CASSRDRVGYSTEAFF.